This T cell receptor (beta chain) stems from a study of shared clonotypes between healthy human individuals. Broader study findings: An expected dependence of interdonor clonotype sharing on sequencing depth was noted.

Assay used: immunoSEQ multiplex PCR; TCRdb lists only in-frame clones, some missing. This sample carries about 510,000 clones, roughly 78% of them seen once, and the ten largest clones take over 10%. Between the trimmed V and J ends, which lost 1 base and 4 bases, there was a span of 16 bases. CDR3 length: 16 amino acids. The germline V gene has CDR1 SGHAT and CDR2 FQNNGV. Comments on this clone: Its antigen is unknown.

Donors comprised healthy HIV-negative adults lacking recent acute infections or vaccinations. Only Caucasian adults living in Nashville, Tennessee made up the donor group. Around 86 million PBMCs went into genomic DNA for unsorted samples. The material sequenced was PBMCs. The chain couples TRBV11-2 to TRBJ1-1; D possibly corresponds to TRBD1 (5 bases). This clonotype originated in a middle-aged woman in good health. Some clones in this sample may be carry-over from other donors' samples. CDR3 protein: CASSLGRGQGATEAFF. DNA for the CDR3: TGTGCCAGCAGCTTAGGTAGAGGGCAGGGCGCCACTGAAGCTTTCTTT.